This TCR beta chain originates from a study of Ad26.COV2.S vaccination and SARS-CoV-2 variants. Background on the study: Participants got Ad26.COV2.S intramuscularly, once or twice 56 days apart. Overall study findings and caveats: Participants given vaccine showed non-spike TCR breadth similar to that of placebo recipients.

TCRdb's copy holds only in-frame clones and misses some; the assay was immunoSEQ multiplex PCR. The sample comprises about 470,000 clones, roughly 88% of which are singletons, and about 4.4% rests with the top ten. Germline assignment: CDR1 SGHRS and CDR2 YFSETQ. Trimming removed 4 bases from V and 4 bases from J, with 17 bases in between. This CDR3 contains 15 residues. This clone has just one count. Its antigen is still unknown. The treatment here: 19 received Ad26.COV2.S at low or high dose, single or two shots; about 5 received placebo; per-sample allocation not given. Specimens were obtained on day 63 following the first vaccine or placebo injection.

The sequence was collected from a person between 18 and 65 years old who received the Ad26.COV2.S COVID-19 vaccine or a placebo. Sequenced here: peripheral blood, sampled in a trial of Ad26.COV2.S vaccine versus placebo. V usage is TRBV5-1 and J usage is TRBJ2-5; the D gene could be TRBD1 or TRBD2 (5 bases each). CDR3 DNA sequence: TGCGCCAGCAGCAGGGGACGGGCAGTTCGAGAGACCCAGTACTTC. Translated: CASSRGRAVRETQYF. The full variable domain, rest sourced from reference TRBV5-1 and TRBJ2-5, is KAGVTQTPRYLIKTRGQQVTLSCSPISGHRSVSWYQQTPGQGLQFLFEYFSETQRNKGNFPGRFSGRQFSNSRSEMNVSTLELGDSALYLCASSRGRAVRETQYFGPGTRLLVL.